These 7 T cell receptor beta chains came from one sample sequenced in a study of blood T cell repertoires in COVID-19. The table came from immunoSEQ multiplex PCR; TCRdb's copy has only in-frame clones and leaves some out. The sample includes more than 200,000 clones, more than 70% of them seen just once. The sequencing input was peripheral blood. These receptors came from a woman aged 40 to 50 who had recovered from COVID-19.

The rearrangement uses TRBV6-1 and TRBJ2-7, with TRBD2 identical over 7 bases. Germline-derived CDR1 and CDR2 are MNHNS and SASEGT. V dropped 1 base and J dropped 5; count of bases not matched to a gene: 14. The CDR3 covers 17 residues. The CDR3 coding sequence is TGTGCCAGCAGTGAAGGCGGTGGGAGGGTCTACTCAAACGAGCAGTACTTC. Its translation is CASSEGGGRVYSNEQYF.

Only a few counts were recorded for this clone. V gene TRBV5-4 combines with J gene TRBJ2-3; perhaps TRBD1 as D (5 bases). With 3 bases removed from V and 5 bases from J, the gap between germline ends came to 10 bases. This CDR3 region has 13 residues. Germline CDR1 and CDR2: SGHNT and YYREEE (reference sequence). This CDR3 reads CASSSWGGDTQYF. Written as DNA, the CDR3 is TGTGCCAGCAGCTCTTGGGGCGGAGATACGCAGTATTTT. Full variable domain (outside the CDR3, taken from reference TRBV5-4 and TRBJ2-3): ETGVTQSPTHLIKTRGQQVTLRCSSQSGHNTVSWYQQALGQGPQFIFQYYREEENGRGNFPPRFSGLQFPNYSSELNVNALELDDSALYLCASSSWGGDTQYFGPGTRLTVL.

The chain couples TRBV15 to TRBJ1-3; 7 bases agree with TRBD1. The germline gives CDR1 LNHNV, CDR2 YYDKDF (reference sequence). The J segment lost 0 bases and the V segment lost 3 bases, leaving 5 bases of the junction unmatched. The length of the CDR3 is 16 residues. As DNA, the CDR3 is TGTGCCACCAGCAGTGGACAGGCCCGCTCTGGAAACACCATATATTTT. Protein sequence: CATSSGQARSGNTIYF.

The rearrangement uses TRBV5-1 and TRBJ2-5, with 9 bases lining up with TRBD1. The CDR3 extends over 15 amino acids. Germline CDR1 SGHRS, CDR2 YFSETQ. Trimming cost V 0 bases and J 5 bases; bases outside gene matches: 5. Written as DNA, the CDR3 is TGCGCCAGCAGCTTGGGTCCCGGGACAGGGGAGACCCAGTACTTC. The encoded protein is CASSLGPGTGETQYF.

V usage is TRBV7-3 and J usage is TRBJ1-2; D remains unclear. The CDR3 runs to 14 residues. Germline V lookup: CDR1 SGHTA, CDR2 FQGTGA. Deletions cut 3 bases from V and 3 bases from J, with 11 bases between. The CDR3 spells CASSLGLMDYGYTF. The CDR3 DNA reads TGTGCCAGCAGCTTGGGCCTCATGGACTATGGCTACACCTTC. Together with reference TRBV7-3 and TRBJ1-2, the CDR3 gives the full variable domain: GAGVSQTPSNKVTEKGKYVELRCDPISGHTALYWYRQSLGQGPEFLIYFQGTGAADDSGLPNDRFFAVRPEGSVSTLKIQRTERGDSAVYLCASSLGLMDYGYTFGSGTRLTVV.

CDR3 amino acids: CASSRVATGELFF. The CDR3 DNA is TGTGCCAGCAGCCGTGTGGCCACCGGGGAGCTGTTTTTT. V and J are TRBV12-3 or TRBV12-4 and TRBJ2-2; D remains ambiguous. CDR3 size: 13 residues. Trimming removed 6 bases at V and 4 bases at J, with 9 bases between.

This chain joins TRBV28 and TRBJ2-7; perhaps TRBD1 as D (6 bases). Trimming cost V 7 bases and J 2 bases, with 15 bases left between them. The length of the CDR3 is 14 residues. Germline V gene lookup returns CDR1 MDHEN and CDR2 SYDVKM. CDR3 sequence reads: CASIPGHPPYEQYF. The CDR3 bases are TGTGCCAGCATTCCGGGACACCCTCCCTACGAGCAGTACTTC.